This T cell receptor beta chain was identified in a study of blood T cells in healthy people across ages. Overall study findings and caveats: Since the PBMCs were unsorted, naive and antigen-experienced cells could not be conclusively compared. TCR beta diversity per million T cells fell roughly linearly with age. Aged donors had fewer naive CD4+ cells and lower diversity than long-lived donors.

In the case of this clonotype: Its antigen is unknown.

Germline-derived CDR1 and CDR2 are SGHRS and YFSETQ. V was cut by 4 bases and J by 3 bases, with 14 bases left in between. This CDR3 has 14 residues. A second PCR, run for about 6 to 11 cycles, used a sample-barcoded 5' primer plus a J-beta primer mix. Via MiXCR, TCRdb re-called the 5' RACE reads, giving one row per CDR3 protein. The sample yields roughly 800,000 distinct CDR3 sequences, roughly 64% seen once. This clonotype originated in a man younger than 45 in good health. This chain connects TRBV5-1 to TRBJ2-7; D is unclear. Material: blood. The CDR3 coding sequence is TGCGCCAGCAGCCCCGACTCCTCCCACTACGAGCAGTACTTC. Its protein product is CASSPDSSHYEQYF.